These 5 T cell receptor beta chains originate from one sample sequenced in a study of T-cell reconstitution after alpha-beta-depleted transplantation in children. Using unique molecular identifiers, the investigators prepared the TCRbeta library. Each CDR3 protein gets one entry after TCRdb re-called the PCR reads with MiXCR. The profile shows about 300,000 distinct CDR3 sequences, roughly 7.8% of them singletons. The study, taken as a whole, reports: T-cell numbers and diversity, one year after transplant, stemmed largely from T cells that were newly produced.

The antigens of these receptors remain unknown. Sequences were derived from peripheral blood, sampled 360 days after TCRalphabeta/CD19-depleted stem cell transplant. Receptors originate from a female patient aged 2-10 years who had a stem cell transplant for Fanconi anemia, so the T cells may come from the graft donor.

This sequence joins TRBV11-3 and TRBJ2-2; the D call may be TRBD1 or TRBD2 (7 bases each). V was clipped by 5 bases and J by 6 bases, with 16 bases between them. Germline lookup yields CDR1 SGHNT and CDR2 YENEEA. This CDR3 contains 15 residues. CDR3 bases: TGTGCCAGCAGCCCATCAGGGGGGGTGGCCGGGGAGCTGTTTTTT. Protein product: CASSPSGGVAGELFF.

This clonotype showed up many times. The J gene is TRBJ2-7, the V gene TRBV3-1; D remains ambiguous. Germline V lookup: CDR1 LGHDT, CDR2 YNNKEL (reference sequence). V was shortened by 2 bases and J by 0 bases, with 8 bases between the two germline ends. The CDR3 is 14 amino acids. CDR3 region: CASSQSVSSYEQYF. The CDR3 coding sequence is TGTGCCAGCAGCCAATCGGTGAGCTCCTACGAGCAGTACTTC.

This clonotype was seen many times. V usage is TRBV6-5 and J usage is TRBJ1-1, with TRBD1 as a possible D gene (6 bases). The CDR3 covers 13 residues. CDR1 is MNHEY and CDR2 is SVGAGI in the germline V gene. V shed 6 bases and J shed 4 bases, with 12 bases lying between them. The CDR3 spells CASRYGQFTEAFF. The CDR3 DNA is TGTGCCAGCAGATATGGACAGTTCACTGAAGCTTTCTTT.

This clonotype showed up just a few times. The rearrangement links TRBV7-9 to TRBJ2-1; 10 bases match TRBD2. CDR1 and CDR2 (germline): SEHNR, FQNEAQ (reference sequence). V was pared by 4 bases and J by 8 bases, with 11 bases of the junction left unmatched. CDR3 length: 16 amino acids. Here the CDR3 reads CASSSPQRGGRYEQFF. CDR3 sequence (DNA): TGTGCCAGCAGCTCTCCGCAGCGGGGGGGCCGGTATGAGCAGTTCTTC.

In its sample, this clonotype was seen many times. The CDR3 DNA reads as TGTGCCAGCAGTTACTTCGGTTTGACTAGCGGGATAGCCTACGAGCAGTACTTC. It is translated as CASSYFGLTSGIAYEQYF. The chain couples TRBV27 to TRBJ2-7; 11 bases fit TRBD2. The J segment lost 2 bases and the V segment lost 4 bases, leaving 13 bases of the junction unmatched. The CDR3 runs 18 residues. Germline values: CDR1 MNHEY, CDR2 SMNVEV (reference sequence).